This T cell receptor (beta chain) derives from a study of T cell responses to AZD1222 COVID-19 vaccine listed by TCRdb under 2021. Context from the whole study: A total of 230 to 250 trial participants underwent TCR sequencing, of whom roughly 210 received two doses of AZD1222 and some 25 received two doses of the MenACWY control vaccine. Trial participants were enrolled by age into 18-55, 56-69 and 70-plus year subgroups, with around 140, 26 and 57 TCR-sequenced participants respectively.

The CDR3 regions of human TCRbeta chains were analyzed by immunosequencing. As for the authors' bioinformatics: TCRs in the repertoires were compared against a reference library of SARS-CoV-2-specific TCRs that had been generated with the MIRA antigen-specificity platform. Breadth was defined as the fraction of unique TCRs that were SARS-CoV-2-associated. Depth was defined as the fraction of total T cells that were SARS-CoV-2-associated. Using the MIRA data, each spike-specific TCR was assigned both to the spike region to which the TCR was reactive and to a CD4 or CD8 class. Log10-transformed breadth and depth values were compared by one-way ANOVA with Sidak's multiple comparisons tests. The table comes from immuneACCESS by way of TCRdb, which keeps in-frame sequences with V and J called. Part of the clones is missing from these tables; in studies checked, under half for an unresolved V gene and the rest for unknown reasons. The V and J calls and clone size are taken from that table; D and trimming were inferred from the DNA. The sample yields around 160,000 clones; 90% to 95% were counted once. Clones ranked in the top ten supply around 1.3% of the sample.

The intended sense of this specimen's time point label: about 28 days (+/-7) after the second vaccine dose. Because spike-specific TCR depth and breadth did not differ between the two schedules, AZD1222 recipients who got a second dose at roughly 4 weeks were pooled with those who got a second dose at roughly 12 weeks. Samples from vaccinated people were obtained from the UK trials COV001 and COV002, which included a single-blind randomized controlled phase 2/3 trial of AZD1222 (ChAdOx1 nCoV-19) in healthy adults. Trial participant PBMC samples were collected at day 0 and day 28 after the second dose for TCRbeta chain sequencing. Points the paper makes about the study in general: In the small 56-69-year group, the increase in depth fell short of significance, most likely because of low power. Conclusions about previously exposed vaccinees are limited because only six or seven AZD1222 recipients were SARS-CoV-2 seropositive at baseline. The whole spike protein was spanned by vaccine-associated CD4 TCRs, and dominant responses were seen in regions 160-218 and 743-854. After two AZD1222 doses, spike-specific TCR breadth and depth were significantly higher than at day 0 and than in MenACWY recipients. Participants were mostly white British and included more females than males, and it was suggested by the authors that clonal diversity may have been underestimated. Because no day 14 peak-response samples were available, repertoires were characterized only after the peak T cell response. Reportedly, close to half of the unique spike-specific TCRs recognized epitopes lying outside the regions that are mutated in the B.1.351 and B.1.1.7 variants.

Turning to this clone: The antigen it recognizes is unknown. Per-base qualities were not stored, and no clone one base away is much larger.

Sequencing was performed on peripheral blood, taken 28 days after the second AZD1222 dose. The source is an adult who received the AZD1222 COVID-19 vaccine.

The sequence in DNA is TGTGCCAGCAGCAGGGACTCCCGAGCCTACAATGAGCAGTTCTTC. Its protein is CASSRDSRAYNEQFF. Here the chain combines TRBV5-4 and TRBJ2-1; the D region possibly corresponds to TRBD2 (6 bases align). V and J are truncated by 4 bases and 2 bases respectively, leaving an intervening sequence of 13 bases. Inclusive of the bounding cysteine and phenylalanine, the CDR3 is 15 residues long. The DNA shown is the 45-base CDR3, in frame from base 1. Taken from the germline V gene (reference sequence), the CDR1 and CDR2 loops are SGHNT and YYREEE.